This TCR beta chain originates from a study of OX40 agonist ivuxolimab in advanced cancers. This CDR3 comprises 15 residues. With 0 bases removed from V and 0 bases from J, the gap between germline ends came to 7 bases. Germline loops: CDR1 SGHTS, CDR2 YDEGEE. If patients had autoimmune disease history or systemic immunosuppression, they were excluded. Patients had blood sampled at baseline and again on cycle 4 day 1 and cycle 7 day 1. Some clones are missing from TCRdb's copy, which holds only in-frame ones; the method was immunoSEQ multiplex PCR. This table holds around 50,000 clones, 88% found once.

This sample comprised CD4+ or CD8+ T cells sorted from blood, obtained in a trial of the OX40 agonist ivuxolimab. This TCR came from an adult with an advanced solid tumor such as melanoma, head and neck, liver or kidney cancer. J is TRBJ1-3 and V is TRBV5-8; tentatively, D is TRBD1 (5 bases). Written as DNA, the CDR3 is TGTGCCAGCAGCTTGGGACAGTCCTCTGGAAACACCATATATTTT. Its protein is CASSLGQSSGNTIYF. Using reference TRBV5-8 and TRBJ1-3 for the parts outside the CDR3, the full variable domain is EAGVTQSPTHLIKTRGQQATLRCSPISGHTSVYWYQQALGLGLQFLLWYDEGEERNRGNFPPRFSGRQFPNYSSELNVNALELEDSALYLCASSLGQSSGNTIYFGEGSWLTVV.